Listed below are T cell receptor beta chains from one sample, sequenced in a study of human T cells and chemical hapten exposure. TCRdb used MiXCR to reprocess the RACE reads, holding one entry per CDR3 protein. The sample contains some 360,000 distinct CDR3 sequences, roughly 5% of which appear only once. The material was whole blood, obtained in connection with sensitization to the hapten diphenylcyclopropenone (DPC). The receptors derive from a woman aged 50 to 60 with alopecia areata. Some clones in this sample may be carry-over from other donors' samples. Each CDR3 is given with its conserved first and last residue. D genes are given only for firm matches. Part of the rows lack a size; the others show once, few, many or a class for expanded clones.

TRBV12-3/TRBV12-4,TRBJ1-5,13,-,-,CASSRAAGQPQHF,TGTGCCAGCAGTCGGGCCGCGGGGCAGCCCCAGCATTTT
TRBV7-2,TRBJ1-5,15,many,-,CASSLSDSSNQPQHF,TGTGCCAGCAGCTTGAGCGATTCGAGCAATCAGCCCCAGCATTTT
TRBV11-2,TRBJ2-7,15,many,-,CASSLGSGIGYEQYF,TGTGCCAGCAGCTTAGGGTCCGGGATCGGGTACGAGCAGTACTTC
TRBV6-2/TRBV6-3,TRBJ2-4,16,many,TRBD2,CASSETSATAKNIQYF,TGTGCCAGCAGCGAAACTAGCGCGACAGCCAAAAACATTCAGTACTTC
TRBV5-1,TRBJ1-2,14,many,-,CASSLVDVTYGYTF,TGCGCCAGCAGCTTGGTCGACGTTACCTATGGCTACACCTTC
TRBV4-2,TRBJ2-7,12,many,-,CASSQAAYEQYF,TGTGCCAGCAGCCAGGCCGCCTACGAGCAGTACTTC
TRBV5-6,TRBJ2-7,15,many,-,CASSHGGGPAYEQYF,TGTGCCAGCAGCCACGGAGGGGGCCCAGCCTACGAGCAGTACTTC
TRBV7-9,TRBJ2-7,12,many,-,CASSHSSYEQYF,TGTGCCAGCAGCCACTCATCCTACGAGCAGTACTTC
TRBV2,TRBJ1-1,13,few,-,CASSTEKRTEAFF,TGTGCCAGCTCAACGGAAAAAAGGACTGAAGCTTTCTTT
TRBV4-1,TRBJ2-7,15,many,-,CASSLQQGWSYEQYF,TGCGCCAGCAGCCTCCAACAGGGATGGTCGTACGAGCAGTACTTC
TRBV2,TRBJ2-1,15,many,-,CASHHHPSSYNEQFF,TGTGCCAGCCATCACCACCCGAGCTCCTACAATGAGCAGTTCTTC
TRBV12-3/TRBV12-4,TRBJ1-2,12,few,TRBD1,CASSSGQGVDAF,TGTGCCAGCAGTTCGGGACAGGGCGTTGATGCCTTC
TRBV5-1,TRBJ2-1,15,many,-,CASSLSLQSYNEQFF,TGCGCCAGCAGCTTGAGTCTCCAGTCCTACAATGAGCAGTTCTTC
TRBV7-9,TRBJ2-3,15,-,-,CASILGGLATDTQYF,TGTGCCAGCATCCTGGGGGGGCTGGCCACAGATACGCAGTATTTT
TRBV29-1,TRBJ2-3,15,-,TRBD2,CSVEGERDGTDTQYF,TGCAGCGTTGAAGGGGAGCGGGACGGCACAGATACGCAGTATTTT
TRBV28,TRBJ2-3,15,-,TRBD2,CASIEAGEGSDTQYF,TGTGCCAGCATCGAAGCGGGAGAGGGTTCAGATACGCAGTATTTT
TRBV20-1,TRBJ1-5,14,few,-,CSALRADLNQPQHF,TGCAGTGCGTTAAGGGCGGACCTCAATCAGCCCCAGCATTTT
TRBV7-2,TRBJ2-3,14,many,TRBD2,CASSLAGDANTQYF,TGTGCCAGCAGCCTAGCGGGTGACGCAAATACGCAGTATTTT
TRBV11-2,TRBJ2-7,13,many,-,CASSLSDGDEQYF,TGTGCCAGCAGCCTGTCGGACGGTGACGAGCAGTACTTC
TRBV2,TRBJ2-5,14,many,-,CASSRTRATETQYF,TGTGCCAGCAGCCGGACAAGGGCCACAGAGACCCAGTACTTC
TRBV6-5,TRBJ2-3,13,many,-,CASSRAQTDTQYF,TGTGCCAGCAGTCGTGCTCAAACAGATACGCAGTATTTT
TRBV7-9,TRBJ2-3,17,-,TRBD2,CASSLVSSGEQRDTQYF,TGTGCCAGCAGCTTAGTTTCTAGCGGGGAGCAAAGGGATACGCAGTATTTT
TRBV20-1,TRBJ2-1,17,many,-,CSASLAQLGLSYNEQFF,TGCAGTGCTTCTCTGGCACAACTAGGTCTCTCCTACAATGAGCAGTTCTTC
TRBV4-1,TRBJ2-1,18,-,TRBD2,CASTFGLAGGESYNEQFF,TGCGCCAGCACTTTTGGGCTAGCGGGGGGGGAGTCCTACAATGAGCAGTTCTTC
TRBV4-2,TRBJ1-1,16,few,TRBD1,CASSQEGQGENTEAFF,TGTGCCAGCAGCCAGGAGGGACAGGGGGAGAACACTGAAGCTTTCTTT
TRBV12-3/TRBV12-4,TRBJ2-1,14,many,TRBD2,CASSLSGGDNEQFF,TGTGCCAGCAGTCTTAGCGGGGGAGACAATGAGCAGTTCTTC
TRBV7-2,TRBJ2-7,13,many,TRBD2,CASSLVGGDEQYF,TGTGCCAGCAGCTTAGTGGGGGGGGACGAGCAGTACTTC
TRBV5-1,TRBJ1-1,17,few,TRBD1,CASSLDGQGVDIAEAFF,TGCGCCAGCAGCTTGGATGGACAGGGGGTTGATATCGCTGAAGCTTTCTTT
TRBV4-2,TRBJ2-7,13,-,TRBD2,CASSPPGLAPQYF,TGTGCCAGCAGCCCCCCGGGACTAGCGCCCCAGTACTTC
TRBV6-5,TRBJ1-1,15,few,TRBD1,CASRLRQGLNTEAFF,TGTGCCAGCAGACTAAGACAGGGATTGAACACTGAAGCTTTCTTT
TRBV28,TRBJ2-7,15,-,-,CASSLPTPIPVEQHF,TGTGCCAGCAGTCTTCCGACCCCCATCCCGGTGGAGCAGCACTTC
TRBV5-6,TRBJ1-1,14,many,-,CASTLFQGNTEAFF,TGTGCCAGCACCCTATTCCAGGGGAACACTGAAGCTTTCTTT
TRBV27,TRBJ2-2,15,few,-,CASRDLWGANGELFF,TGTGCCAGCAGGGACTTGTGGGGGGCGAACGGGGAGCTGTTTTTT
TRBV15,TRBJ2-7,14,many,-,CATSREQWGHEQYF,TGTGCCACCAGCAGAGAACAGTGGGGCCACGAGCAGTACTTC
TRBV3-1,TRBJ1-2,15,-,-,CASSQEPLQFYGYTF,TGTGCCAGCAGCCAAGAACCCCTGCAGTTCTATGGCTACACCTTC
TRBV9,TRBJ1-1,12,-,-,CASSGSGGKAFF,TGTGCCAGCAGCGGATCAGGAGGTAAAGCTTTCTTT
TRBV3-1,TRBJ1-2,15,-,TRBD1,CASSQDGTGNYGYTF,TGTGCCAGCAGCCAAGACGGGACAGGGAACTATGGCTACACCTTC
TRBV6-6,TRBJ1-2,12,few,TRBD1,CASSYTGEGYTF,TGTGCCAGCAGTTACACAGGGGAAGGCTACACCTTC
TRBV15,TRBJ1-1,15,few,-,CATSRDRKGGTEAFF,TGTGCCACCAGCAGAGATAGGAAGGGAGGCACTGAAGCTTTCTTT
TRBV12-3/TRBV12-4,TRBJ1-4,14,-,-,CASSLAVANEKLFF,TGTGCCAGCAGTTTAGCAGTAGCTAATGAAAAACTGTTTTTT
TRBV29-1,TRBJ2-3,10,many,-,CSTHTDTQYF,TGCAGTACCCACACAGATACGCAGTATTTT
TRBV11-2,TRBJ1-3,12,few,-,CASRSHGNTIYF,TGTGCCAGCAGATCGCACGGAAACACCATATATTTT
TRBV20-1,TRBJ2-3,14,many,-,CSASPPTRTDTQYF,TGCAGTGCTTCCCCTCCCACCCGCACAGATACGCAGTATTTT
TRBV20-1,TRBJ1-1,13,-,-,CSAQKQTDTEAFF,TGCAGTGCCCAGAAGCAGACGGACACTGAAGCTTTCTTT
TRBV27,TRBJ2-7,13,few,-,CASSLSHGYEQYF,TGTGCCAGCAGTTTATCTCACGGGTACGAGCAGTACTTC
TRBV5-6,TRBJ2-7,14,many,TRBD2,CASSLSGRRYEQYF,TGTGCCAGCAGCTTGAGCGGGAGGAGGTACGAGCAGTACTTC
TRBV29-1,TRBJ1-3,10,-,-,CSVVSGTIYF,TGCAGCGTTGTGTCGGGGACCATATATTTT
TRBV10-2,TRBJ1-2,11,many,-,CASSESNSYTF,TGCGCCAGCAGTGAGTCTAACAGCTACACCTTC
TRBV7-9,TRBJ2-7,14,-,-,CASSFSGQYYEQYF,TGTGCCAGCAGCTTTTCTGGGCAGTACTACGAGCAGTACTTC
TRBV28,TRBJ2-7,15,few,TRBD1,CASSPPGQGIYEQYF,TGTGCCAGCAGTCCACCGGGACAGGGGATCTACGAGCAGTACTTC
TRBV4-3,TRBJ1-1,14,few,-,CASSSRSDSTEAFF,TGCGCCAGCAGCTCAAGATCGGACAGCACTGAAGCTTTCTTT
TRBV25-1,TRBJ1-1,10,-,-,CASSEIETFF,TGTGCCAGCAGTGAGATCGAGACTTTCTTT
TRBV6-1,TRBJ1-2,15,few,-,CASSEAREANYGYTF,TGTGCCAGCAGTGAAGCAAGGGAAGCTAACTATGGCTACACCTTC
TRBV29-1,TRBJ2-5,13,many,-,CSAAPDFQETQYF,TGCAGCGCCGCCCCGGACTTCCAAGAGACCCAGTACTTC